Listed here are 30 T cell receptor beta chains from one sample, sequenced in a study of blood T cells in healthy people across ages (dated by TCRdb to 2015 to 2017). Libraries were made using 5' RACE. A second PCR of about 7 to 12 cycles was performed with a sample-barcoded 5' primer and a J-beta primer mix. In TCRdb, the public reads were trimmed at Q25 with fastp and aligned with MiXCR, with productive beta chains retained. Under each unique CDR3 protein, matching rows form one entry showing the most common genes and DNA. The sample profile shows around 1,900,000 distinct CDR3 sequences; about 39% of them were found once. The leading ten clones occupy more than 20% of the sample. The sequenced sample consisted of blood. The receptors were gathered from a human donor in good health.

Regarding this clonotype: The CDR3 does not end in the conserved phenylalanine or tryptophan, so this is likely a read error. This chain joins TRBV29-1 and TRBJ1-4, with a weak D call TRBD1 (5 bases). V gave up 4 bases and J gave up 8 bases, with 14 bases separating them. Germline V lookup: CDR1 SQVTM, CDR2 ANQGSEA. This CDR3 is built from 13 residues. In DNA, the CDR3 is TGCAGCGTTGGATCCGGGGGTGAAGAAAAACTGTTTTTG. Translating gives CSVGSGGEEKLFL.

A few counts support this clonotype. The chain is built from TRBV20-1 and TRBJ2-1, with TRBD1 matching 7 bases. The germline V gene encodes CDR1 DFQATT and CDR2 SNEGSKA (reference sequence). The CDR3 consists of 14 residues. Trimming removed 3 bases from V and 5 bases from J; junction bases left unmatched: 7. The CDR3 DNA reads TGCAGTGCTAGGACGACAGGGACAAACAATGAGCAGTTCTTC. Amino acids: CSARTTGTNNEQFF.

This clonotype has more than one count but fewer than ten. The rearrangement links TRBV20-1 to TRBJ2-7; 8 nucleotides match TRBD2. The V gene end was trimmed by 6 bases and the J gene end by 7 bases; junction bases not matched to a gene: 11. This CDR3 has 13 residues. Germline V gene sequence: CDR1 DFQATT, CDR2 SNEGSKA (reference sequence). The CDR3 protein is CSAVAGLPKEQYF. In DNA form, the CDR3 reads TGCAGTGCGGTAGCGGGGCTCCCGAAAGAGCAGTACTTC.

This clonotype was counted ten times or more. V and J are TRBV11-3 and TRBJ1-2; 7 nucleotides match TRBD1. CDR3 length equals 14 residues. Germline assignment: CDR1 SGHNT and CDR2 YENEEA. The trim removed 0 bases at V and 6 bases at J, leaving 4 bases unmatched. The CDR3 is CASSLDQGEDGYTF. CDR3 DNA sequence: TGTGCCAGCAGCTTAGATCAGGGGGAAGATGGCTACACCTTC.

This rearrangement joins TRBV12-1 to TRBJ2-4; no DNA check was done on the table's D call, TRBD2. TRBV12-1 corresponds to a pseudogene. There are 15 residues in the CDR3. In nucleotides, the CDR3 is TGTGCCAGCAGCTCCCCGATGACCGGGAGGAATGAGCAGTACTTC. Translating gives CASSSPMTGRNEQYF.

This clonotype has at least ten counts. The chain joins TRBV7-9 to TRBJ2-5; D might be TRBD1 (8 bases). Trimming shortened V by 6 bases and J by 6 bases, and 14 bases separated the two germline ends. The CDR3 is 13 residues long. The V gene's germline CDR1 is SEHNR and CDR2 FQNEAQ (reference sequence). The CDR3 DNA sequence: TGTGCCAGCAGTTCACAGGGGGGGAAGACCCAGTACTTC. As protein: CASSSQGGKTQYF.

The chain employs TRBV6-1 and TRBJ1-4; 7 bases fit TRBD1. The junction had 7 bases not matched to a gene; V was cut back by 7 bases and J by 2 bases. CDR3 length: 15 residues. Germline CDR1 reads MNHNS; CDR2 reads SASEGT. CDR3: CASKRVTGTNEKLFF. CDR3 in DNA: TGTGCCAGCAAAAGGGTGACAGGGACTAATGAAAAACTGTTTTTT.

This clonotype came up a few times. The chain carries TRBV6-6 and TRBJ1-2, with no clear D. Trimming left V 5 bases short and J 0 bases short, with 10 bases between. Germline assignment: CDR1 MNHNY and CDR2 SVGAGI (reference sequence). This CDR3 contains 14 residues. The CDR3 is CASSGSRTNYGYTF. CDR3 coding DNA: TGTGCCAGCAGTGGCTCCAGGACTAACTATGGCTACACCTTC.

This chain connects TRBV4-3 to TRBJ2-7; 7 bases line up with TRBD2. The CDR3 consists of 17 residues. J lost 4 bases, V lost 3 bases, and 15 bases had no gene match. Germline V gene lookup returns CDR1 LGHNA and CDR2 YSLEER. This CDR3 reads CASSQGTRSAGHYEQYF. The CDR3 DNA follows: TGCGCCAGCAGCCAGGGGACCCGATCAGCGGGGCATTACGAGCAGTACTTC.

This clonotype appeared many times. CDR3 DNA: TGTGCCAGCAGTGACATAACTATTGCAAACAATGAGCAGTTCTTC. It encodes CASSDITIANNEQFF. This chain uses TRBV6-6 with TRBJ2-1, with unresolved D. Trimming removed 5 bases from V and 5 bases from J, with 16 bases in between. The V gene's germline CDR1 is MNHNY and CDR2 SVGAGI (reference sequence). The CDR3 loop spans 15 amino acids.

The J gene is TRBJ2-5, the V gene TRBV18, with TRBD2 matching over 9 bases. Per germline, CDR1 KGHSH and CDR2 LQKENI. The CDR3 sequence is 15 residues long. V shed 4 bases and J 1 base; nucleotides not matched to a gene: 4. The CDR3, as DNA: TGTGCCAGCTCACGCCAGCGGGGGGCCCAAGAGACCCAGTACTTC. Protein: CASSRQRGAQETQYF.

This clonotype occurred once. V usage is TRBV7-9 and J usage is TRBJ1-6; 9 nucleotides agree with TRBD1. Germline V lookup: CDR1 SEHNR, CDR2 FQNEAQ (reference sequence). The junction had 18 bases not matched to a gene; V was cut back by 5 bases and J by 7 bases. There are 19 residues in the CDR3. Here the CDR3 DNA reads TGTGCCAGCAGCCCACCTAAATTAGTCCGGGACAGGGAAAATTCACCCCTCCACTTT. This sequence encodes CASSPPKLVRDRENSPLHF.

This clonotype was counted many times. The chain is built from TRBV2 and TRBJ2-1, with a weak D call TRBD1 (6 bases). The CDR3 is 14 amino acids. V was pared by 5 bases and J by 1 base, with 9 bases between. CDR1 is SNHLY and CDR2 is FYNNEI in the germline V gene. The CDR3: CASSTQGSYNEQFF. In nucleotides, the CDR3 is TGTGCCAGCAGTACACAGGGTTCCTACAATGAGCAGTTCTTC. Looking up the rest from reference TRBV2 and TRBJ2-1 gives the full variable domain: EPEVTQTPSHQVTQMGQEVILRCVPISNHLYFYWYRQILGQKVEFLVSFYNNEISEKSEIFDDQFSVERPDGSNFTLKIRSTKLEDSAMYFCASSTQGSYNEQFFGPGTRLTVL.

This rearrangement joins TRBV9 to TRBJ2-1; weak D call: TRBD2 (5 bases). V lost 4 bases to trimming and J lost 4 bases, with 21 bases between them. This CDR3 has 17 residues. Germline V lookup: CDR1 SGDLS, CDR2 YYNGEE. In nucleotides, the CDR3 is TGTGCCAGCAGCCCCGACTACCCCCAGAGCGGTTACAATGAGCAGTTCTTC. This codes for CASSPDYPQSGYNEQFF.

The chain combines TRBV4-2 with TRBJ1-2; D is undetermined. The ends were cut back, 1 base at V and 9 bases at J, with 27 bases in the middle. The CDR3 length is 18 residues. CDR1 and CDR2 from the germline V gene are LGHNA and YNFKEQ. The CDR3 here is CASSQAAGEIPGFHSYTF. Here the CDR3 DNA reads TGTGCCAGCAGCCAAGCGGCAGGAGAGATTCCCGGATTTCATAGCTACACCTTC.

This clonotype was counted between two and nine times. The CDR3 region is CASSRGGVVKFF. The DNA for the CDR3 is TGTGCCAGCAGCCGGGGCGGGGTGGTGAAGTTCTTC. This chain uses TRBV3-1 with TRBJ2-1; possible D gene TRBD2, 6 bases. V was pared by 4 bases and J by 14 bases, with 15 bases between. The V gene's germline CDR1 is LGHDT and CDR2 YNNKEL (reference sequence). The CDR3 extends over 12 amino acids.

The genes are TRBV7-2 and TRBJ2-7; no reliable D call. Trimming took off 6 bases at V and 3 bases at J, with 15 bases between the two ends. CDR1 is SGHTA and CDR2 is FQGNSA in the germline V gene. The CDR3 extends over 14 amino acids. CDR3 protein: CASRADVESYEQYF. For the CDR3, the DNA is TGTGCCAGCAGGGCTGATGTTGAGAGCTACGAGCAGTACTTC.

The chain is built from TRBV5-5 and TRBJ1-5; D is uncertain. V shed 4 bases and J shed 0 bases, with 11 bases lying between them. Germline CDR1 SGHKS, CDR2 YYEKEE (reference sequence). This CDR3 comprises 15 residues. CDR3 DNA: TGTGCCAGCAGCCCTCAACCCAATAGCAATCAGCCCCAGCATTTT. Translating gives CASSPQPNSNQPQHF.

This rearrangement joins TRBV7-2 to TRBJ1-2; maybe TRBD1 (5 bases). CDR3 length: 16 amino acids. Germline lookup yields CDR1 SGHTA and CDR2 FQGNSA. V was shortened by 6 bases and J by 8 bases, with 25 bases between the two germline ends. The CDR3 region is CASSFNGGGSFGGYTF. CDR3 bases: TGTGCCAGCAGTTTTAACGGGGGAGGGTCGTTTGGAGGCTACACCTTC. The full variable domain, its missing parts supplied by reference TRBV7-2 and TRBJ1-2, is GAGVSQSPSNKVTEKGKDVELRCDPISGHTALYWYRQSLGQGLEFLIYFQGNSAPDKSGLPSDRFSAERTGGSVSTLTIQRTQQEDSAVYLCASSFNGGGSFGGYTFGSGTRLTVV.

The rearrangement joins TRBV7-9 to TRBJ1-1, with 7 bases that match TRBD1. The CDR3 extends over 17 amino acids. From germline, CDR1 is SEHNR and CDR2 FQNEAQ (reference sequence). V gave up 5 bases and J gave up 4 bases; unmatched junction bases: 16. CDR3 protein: CASSISGTVMRSTEAFF. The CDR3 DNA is TGTGCCAGCAGCATATCCGGGACAGTTATGAGATCCACTGAAGCTTTCTTT.

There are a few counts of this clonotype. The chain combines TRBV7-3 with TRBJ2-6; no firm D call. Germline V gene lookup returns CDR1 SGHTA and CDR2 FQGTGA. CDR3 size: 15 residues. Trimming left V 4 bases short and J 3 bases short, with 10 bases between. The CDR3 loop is CASSWVGFGANVLTF. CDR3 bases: TGTGCCAGCAGCTGGGTTGGCTTTGGGGCCAACGTCCTGACTTTC. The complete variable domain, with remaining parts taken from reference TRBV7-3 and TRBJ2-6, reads GAGVSQTPSNKVTEKGKYVELRCDPISGHTALYWYRQSLGQGPEFLIYFQGTGAADDSGLPNDRFFAVRPEGSVSTLKIQRTERGDSAVYLCASSWVGFGANVLTFGAGSRLTVL.

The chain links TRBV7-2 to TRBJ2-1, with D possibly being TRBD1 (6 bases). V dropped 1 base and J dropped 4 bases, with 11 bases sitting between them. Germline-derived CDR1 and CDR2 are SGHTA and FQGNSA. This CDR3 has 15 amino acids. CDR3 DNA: TGTGCCAGCAGCTTAGAGGGGGAGCCATACAATGAGCAGTTCTTC. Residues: CASSLEGEPYNEQFF.

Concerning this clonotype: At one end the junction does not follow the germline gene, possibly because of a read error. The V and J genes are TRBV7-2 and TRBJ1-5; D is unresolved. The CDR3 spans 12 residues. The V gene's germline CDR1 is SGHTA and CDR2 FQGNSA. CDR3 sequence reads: CANSLRNQPQHF. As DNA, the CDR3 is TGTGCCAACAGCTTAAGAAATCAGCCCCAGCATTTT.

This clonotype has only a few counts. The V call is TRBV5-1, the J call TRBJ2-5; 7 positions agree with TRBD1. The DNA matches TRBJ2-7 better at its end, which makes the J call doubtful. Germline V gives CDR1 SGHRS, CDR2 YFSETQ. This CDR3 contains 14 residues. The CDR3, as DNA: TGCGCCAGCAGCTTCCGGGATACAGGGGACGAGCAGTACTTC. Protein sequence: CASSFRDTGDEQYF.

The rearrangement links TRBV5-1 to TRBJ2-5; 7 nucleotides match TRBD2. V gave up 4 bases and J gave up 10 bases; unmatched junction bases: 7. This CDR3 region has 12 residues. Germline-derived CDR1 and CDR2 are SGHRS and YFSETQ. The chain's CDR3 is CASSPDWEGQYF. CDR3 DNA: TGCGCCAGCAGCCCCGACTGGGAGGGCCAGTACTTC.

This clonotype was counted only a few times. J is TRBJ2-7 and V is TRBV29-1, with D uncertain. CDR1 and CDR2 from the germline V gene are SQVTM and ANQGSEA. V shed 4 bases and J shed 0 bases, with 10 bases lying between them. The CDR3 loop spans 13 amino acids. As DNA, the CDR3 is TGCAGCGTTGCCAGGCTCACCTCCTACGAGCAGTACTTC. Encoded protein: CSVARLTSYEQYF.

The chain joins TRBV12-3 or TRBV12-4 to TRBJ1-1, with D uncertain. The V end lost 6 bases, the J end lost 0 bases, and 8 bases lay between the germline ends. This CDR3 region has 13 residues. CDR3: CASSFIVNTEAFF. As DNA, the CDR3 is TGTGCCAGCAGCTTCATAGTGAACACTGAAGCTTTCTTT.

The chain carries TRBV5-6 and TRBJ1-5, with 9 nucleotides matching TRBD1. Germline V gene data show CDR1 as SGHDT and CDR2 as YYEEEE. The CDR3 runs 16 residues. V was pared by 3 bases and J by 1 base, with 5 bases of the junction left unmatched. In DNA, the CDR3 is TGTGCCAGCAGCTGGGGACAGGGCAGGAGCAATCAGCCCCAGCATTTT. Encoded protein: CASSWGQGRSNQPQHF.

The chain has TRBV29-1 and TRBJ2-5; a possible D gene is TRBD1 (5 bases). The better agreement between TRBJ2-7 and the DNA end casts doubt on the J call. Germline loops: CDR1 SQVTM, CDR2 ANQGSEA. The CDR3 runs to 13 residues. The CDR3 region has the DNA TGCAGCGTTGGATCCTGGGGCGAAGGCGAGCAGTACTTC. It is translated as CSVGSWGEGEQYF.

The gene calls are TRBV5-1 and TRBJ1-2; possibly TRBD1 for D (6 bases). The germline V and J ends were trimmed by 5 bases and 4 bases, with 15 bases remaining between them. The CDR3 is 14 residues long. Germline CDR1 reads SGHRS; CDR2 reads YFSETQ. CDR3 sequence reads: CASRGAEGSYGYTF. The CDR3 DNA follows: TGCGCCAGCAGGGGGGCCGAGGGAAGCTATGGCTACACCTTC.